This T cell receptor (beta chain) emerged from a study of cytomegalovirus exposure and HLA in healthy donors. The CDR3 is 14 residues long. Germline-derived CDR1 and CDR2 are SGHVS and FQNEAQ. The ends were cut back, 2 bases at V and 0 bases at J, with 5 bases in the middle. The PCR ran on 60 Vbeta and 13 Jbeta primers. The data were produced by immunoSEQ multiplex PCR, yet TCRdb's version contains in-frame clones alone and is incomplete. This table has around 130,000 clones, nearly 85% appearing once. Input material: PBMCs. This TCR was recovered from a boy younger than 18 in good health and CMV-seronegative. This chain links TRBV7-8 with TRBJ1-3; TRBD1 might be the D (5 bases). Written as DNA, the CDR3 is TGTGCCAGCAGCTTAAGGGGCTCTGGAAACACCATATATTTT. Its protein product is CASSLRGSGNTIYF.